The 11 T cell receptor beta chains below were found in one sample sequenced in a study of T cells after posttransplantation cyclophosphamide. The assay was immunoSEQ multiplex PCR, and TCRdb's table has in-frame clones only and misses some. Counted here are just under 20,000 clones, around 90% occurring once; the ten biggest clones make up approximately 7.3%. Busulfan-fludarabine conditioning, marrow transplant, and cyclophosphamide on days +3 and +4 were administered. The source material was PBMCs, sampled after allogeneic stem cell transplant with posttransplant cyclophosphamide. Every receptor here comes from a female patient aged 40 to 50 who received an allogeneic stem cell transplant from a related donor, was CMV-positive, and had no GVHD. Some T cells may be transferred from the graft donor.

The chain has TRBV30 and TRBJ1-4; D is undetermined. Germline V CDR1 and CDR2: GTSNPN, SVGIG (reference sequence). The V gene lost 0 bases and the J gene lost 10 bases, with 9 bases spanning the gap. CDR3 length: 12 amino acids. The DNA of the CDR3 is TGTGCCTGGAGTGTACCCCCGGGAAAACTGTTTTTT. This sequence encodes CAWSVPPGKLFF. The complete variable domain, with remaining parts taken from reference TRBV30 and TRBJ1-4, reads SQTIHQWPATLVQPVGSPLSLECTVEGTSNPNLYWYRQAAGRGLQLLFYSVGIGQISSEVPQNLSASRPQDRQFILSSKKLLLSDSGFYLCAWSVPPGKLFFGSGTQLSVL.

The sample holds a few counts of this clone. Its ends do not fully match the called genes, so a read error is possible. The chain carries TRBV5-8 and TRBJ1-4; D might be TRBD1 (5 bases). Germline CDR1 reads SGHTS; CDR2 reads YDEGEE. This CDR3 is 12 amino acids long. CDR3 DNA sequence: TGTGCCAGCAGCCCTCTATTACCGGGGGTGATTTTT. Translating it yields CASSPLLPGVIF.

This chain links TRBV19 with TRBJ2-1, with TRBD2 matching over 7 bases. The trim removed 6 bases at V and 8 bases at J, leaving 16 bases unmatched. This CDR3 comprises 16 residues. Germline CDR1 LNHDA, CDR2 SQIVND (reference sequence). CDR3 protein: CASRRAGDGGSYEQFF. The CDR3 DNA reads TGTGCCAGTAGGAGGGCGGGGGACGGGGGGAGCTATGAGCAGTTCTTC.

The rearrangement links TRBV6-5 to TRBJ2-1, with D possibly matching TRBD2 (6 bases). Per the germline V gene, CDR1 is MNHEY and CDR2 is SVGAGI. Trimming stripped 6 bases from V and 8 bases from J, with 17 bases between. This CDR3 has 14 residues. CDR3: CASRLGTYRDEQFF. DNA of the CDR3: TGTGCCAGCAGACTCGGGACTTATCGCGATGAGCAGTTCTTC.

Here the CDR3 reads CASSLALADTDTQYF. CDR3 coding DNA: TGTGCCAGCAGCTTGGCACTAGCGGACACAGATACGCAGTATTTT. The chain links TRBV11-2 to TRBJ2-3; 8 bases match TRBD2. V lost 3 bases and J lost 2; bases outside the gene matches: 4. CDR1 is SGHAT, CDR2 FQNNGV, per germline. The CDR3 spans 15 residues.

CDR3 nucleotides: TGTGCCAGCAGCCAAGAATTGAGCTGGGCTAGCGGGAGAACCTACGAGCAGTACTTC. Its translation is CASSQELSWASGRTYEQYF. The chain employs TRBV4-2 and TRBJ2-7; 10 nucleotides match TRBD2. Unmatched junction bases numbered 13, after V lost 0 bases and J lost 2 bases. The germline CDR1 and CDR2 sequences are LGHNA and YNFKEQ. The CDR3 contains 19 residues.

The rearrangement joins TRBV30 to TRBJ2-7; D is unclear. V was shortened by 4 bases and J by 4 bases, with 8 bases between the two germline ends. The CDR3 loop spans 11 amino acids. Germline V gene lookup returns CDR1 GTSNPN and CDR2 SVGIG (reference sequence). The CDR3 DNA is TGTGCCTGGAAGCCTCTATACGAGCAGTACTTC. Translated, it gives CAWKPLYEQYF.

The chain is built from TRBV28 and TRBJ2-1, with D hard to call. V was clipped by 8 bases and J by 6 bases, with 14 bases between them. There are 13 residues in the CDR3. CDR1 and CDR2 (germline): MDHEN, SYDVKM. CDR3 residues: CASLGAFANEQFF. Written as DNA, the CDR3 is TGTGCCAGCCTAGGCGCGTTTGCCAATGAGCAGTTCTTC. The full variable domain, rest sourced from reference TRBV28 and TRBJ2-1, is DVKVTQSSRYLVKRTGEKVFLECVQDMDHENMFWYRQDPGLGLRLIYFSYDVKMKEKGDIPEGYSVSREKKERFSLILESASTNQTSMYLCASLGAFANEQFFGPGTRLTVL.

This sequence joins TRBV12-5 and TRBJ2-1; TRBD2 matches 11 bases. The CDR3 is made up of 16 amino acids. The germline CDR1 and CDR2 sequences are LGHNT and FRNRAP. V shed 0 bases and J 6 bases; nucleotides not matched to a gene: 4. The DNA for the CDR3 is TGTGCTAGTGGTTTGGTAACTAGCGGGAGTACCAATGAGCAGTTCTTC. Protein product: CASGLVTSGSTNEQFF.

This clone was recorded a few times. This sequence joins TRBV7-2 and TRBJ2-2; 14 bases align to TRBD2. Germline V gene sequence: CDR1 SGHTA, CDR2 FQGNSA. The CDR3 extends over 17 amino acids. V trimming: 5 bases; J trimming: 1 base; junction bases outside the gene matches: 3. CDR3 sequence (DNA): TGTGCCAGCAGCCCCGGACTAGCGGGAGGGAACACCGGGGAGCTGTTTTTT. This gives the protein CASSPGLAGGNTGELFF.

This chain connects TRBV4-3 to TRBJ2-1; 12 positions agree with TRBD2. The CDR3 runs to 15 residues. After removal of 1 base from V and 8 bases from J, the junction contained 3 bases not matched to a gene. In germline, CDR1 is LGHNA, CDR2 YSLEER. CDR3 nucleotide sequence: TGCGCCAGCAGCCAAGTGCTAGCGGGAGGGGATGAGCAGTTCTTC. It yields the protein CASSQVLAGGDEQFF.